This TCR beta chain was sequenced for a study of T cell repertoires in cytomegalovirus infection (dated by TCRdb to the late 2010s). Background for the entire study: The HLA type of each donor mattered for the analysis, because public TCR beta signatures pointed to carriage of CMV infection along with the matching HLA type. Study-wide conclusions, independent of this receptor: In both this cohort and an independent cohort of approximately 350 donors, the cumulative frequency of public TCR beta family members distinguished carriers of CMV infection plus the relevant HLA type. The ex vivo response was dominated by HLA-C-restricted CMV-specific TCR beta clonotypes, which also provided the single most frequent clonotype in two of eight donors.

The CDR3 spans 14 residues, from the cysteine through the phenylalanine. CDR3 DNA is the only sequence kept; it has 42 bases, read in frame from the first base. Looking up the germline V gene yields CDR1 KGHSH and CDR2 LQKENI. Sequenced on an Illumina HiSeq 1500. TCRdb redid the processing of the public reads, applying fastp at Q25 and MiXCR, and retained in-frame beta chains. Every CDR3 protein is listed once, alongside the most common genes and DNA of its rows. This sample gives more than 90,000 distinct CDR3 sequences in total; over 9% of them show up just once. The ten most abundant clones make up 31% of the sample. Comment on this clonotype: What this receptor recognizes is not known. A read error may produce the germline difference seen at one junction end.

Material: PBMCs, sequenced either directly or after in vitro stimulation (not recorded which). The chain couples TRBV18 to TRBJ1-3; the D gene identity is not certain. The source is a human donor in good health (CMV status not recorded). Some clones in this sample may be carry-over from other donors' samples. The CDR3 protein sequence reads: CASSPPGPADTIYF. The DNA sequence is TGTGCCAGCTCCCCACCGGGTCCTGCGGACACCATATATTTT.